This T cell receptor beta chain was captured by sequencing in a study of metastatic and nonmetastatic thyroid tumors (dated by TCRdb to 2020 to 2021). General notes on the study: Repertoires were compared across peripheral blood and tumor or nodule tissue samples from malignant and benign thyroid patients.

V sheds 5 bases and J sheds 1 base, leaving 18 bases between their ends. The CDR3 spans 16 residues, from the cysteine through the phenylalanine. Here the CDR3 DNA is all that survives: 48 bases in frame from base 1. The CDR1 and CDR2 encoded by the germline V gene are MNHNS and SASEGT. This clone is labeled medium-sized (0.01 to 0.1%). Its specific antigen is unknown. The sample holds no much larger clone one base away, and base qualities are not on file. Before undergoing thyroid surgery, none of the patients had been given any kind of treatment. Patient clinical samples collected from about 2012 to 2018 were retrospectively analysed using T-cell receptor beta sequencing. The protocol used for the library was PCR. Sequenced on an Illumina HiSeq 4000. High-throughput sequencing was used to profile the TCR beta-chain CDR3 region of each patient. The published analysis was carried out like this. Drawing on CDR3 differences between clinicopathological groups, the researchers built a classifier meant to tell apart patients with distant-metastatic papillary thyroid cancer. Repertoire diversity was assessed with the Shannon index, and tumor-blood repertoire similarity with the Morisita-Horn index. TCRdb applied fastp at Q25 and MiXCR to the public reads, then kept only in-frame beta chains. For this entry, the V and J calls and clone size follow TCRdb and not the study's own pipeline. This sample has around 15,000 clones in its table, and over 10% of those were observed once. Of the sample, about 30% falls within the top ten clones.

The investigation overall reported the following: In both blood and tumor samples, malignant tumors were reported to have significantly higher TCR beta diversity than benign nodules.

This clonotype was sampled from a female donor with papillary thyroid cancer or a benign thyroid nodule (not recorded which). Some clones in this sample may be carry-over from other donors' samples. The receptor chain draws on TRBV6-1 and TRBJ2-7; the D segment is perhaps TRBD1 or TRBD2, each sharing 5 matched bases. Specimen: blood. At the DNA level, the sequence is TGTGCCAGCAGTAAATCTTGGGACCCAGGGTCCTACGAGCAGTACTTC. Translated, it reads CASSKSWDPGSYEQYF.